This TCR beta chain was sequenced for a study of shared clonotypes between healthy human individuals. Germline CDR1 MDHEN, CDR2 SYDVKM. The CDR3 totals 14 residues. With V trimmed by 3 bases and J by 10 bases, 9 bases remained unmatched. TCRdb keeps only in-frame clones here, not all; method: immunoSEQ multiplex PCR. The sample has 2 million to 2.5 million clones, approximately 90% seen once; the top ten hold 0.3% to 0.4%. The receptor comes from a man between 18 and 35 years old in good health. Some clones in this sample may be carry-over from other donors' samples. The chain employs TRBV28 and TRBJ1-2, with 9 bases matching TRBD1. Sequencing was carried out using naive CD4+ T cells from PBMCs. Documented subset: CD45RA+ positively selected. Here the CDR3 reads CASSFLPGQGTYTF. CDR3 sequence (DNA): TGTGCCAGCAGTTTCCTCCCGGGACAGGGTACCTACACCTTC.